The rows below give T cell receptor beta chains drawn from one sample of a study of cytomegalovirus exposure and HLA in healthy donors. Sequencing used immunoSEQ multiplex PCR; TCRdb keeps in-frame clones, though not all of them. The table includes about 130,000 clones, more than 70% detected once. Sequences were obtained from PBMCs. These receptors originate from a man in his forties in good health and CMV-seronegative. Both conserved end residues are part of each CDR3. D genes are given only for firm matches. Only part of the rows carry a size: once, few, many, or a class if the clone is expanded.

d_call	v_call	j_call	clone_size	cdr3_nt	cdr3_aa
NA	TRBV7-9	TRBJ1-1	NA	TGTGCCAGCAGTACTAACATGAACACTGAAGCTTTCTTT	CASSTNMNTEAFF
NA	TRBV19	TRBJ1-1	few	TGTGCCAGTAGTATCGGGGGAGTTGAAGCTTTCTTT	CASSIGGVEAFF
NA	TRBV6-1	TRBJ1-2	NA	TGTGCCAGCAGTGGAGGAGTAGGTTACAGGGAATCCTATGGCTACACCTTC	CASSGGVGYRESYGYTF
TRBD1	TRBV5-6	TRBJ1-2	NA	TGTGCCAGCGGCCCCAGGGGGCATGGCTATGGCTACACCTTC	CASGPRGHGYGYTF
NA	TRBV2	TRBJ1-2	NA	TGTGCCAGCAGGGCGGGTACCGCTGGCTCGGGCTACACCTTC	CASRAGTAGSGYTF
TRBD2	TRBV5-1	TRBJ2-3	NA	TGCGCCAGCAGCTTGACTCTTACTAGCGCAGATACGCAGTATTTT	CASSLTLTSADTQYF
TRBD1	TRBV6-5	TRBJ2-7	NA	TGTGCCAGCAGTGGGAACCAGGGGGATCCCTACGAGCAGTACTTC	CASSGNQGDPYEQYF
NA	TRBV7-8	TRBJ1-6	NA	TGTGCCAGCAGCTTGTCGAGGGAGTTGTCACCCCTCCACTTT	CASSLSRELSPLHF
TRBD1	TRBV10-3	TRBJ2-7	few	TGTGCCAACTCTAGACAGGGAGACTACGAGCAGTACTTC	CANSRQGDYEQYF
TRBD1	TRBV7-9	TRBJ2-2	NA	TGTGCCAGCAGCTCGTCCGGGACAGGGGCTGCCGGGGAGCTGTTTTTT	CASSSSGTGAAGELFF
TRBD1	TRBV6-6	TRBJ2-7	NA	TGTGCCAGCCAGACAGGGGGCGCGTCCTACGAGCAGTACTTC	CASQTGGASYEQYF
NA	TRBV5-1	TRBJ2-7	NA	TGCGCCAGCAGCTTGGGGGTGGGGGCCAAGACATACGAGCAGTACTTC	CASSLGVGAKTYEQYF
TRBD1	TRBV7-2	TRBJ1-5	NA	TGTGCCAGCAGCTTAGTGGGACAGGGTTCGAATCAGCCCCAGCATTTT	CASSLVGQGSNQPQHF